Sequencing of this T cell receptor (beta chain) was carried out in a study of shared clonotypes between healthy human individuals. Turning to the study itself: Donors had three CD4 naive, three CD4 memory, two CD8 naive and one CD8 memory plate apiece. Study findings and constraints: Investigators collected only blood, and repertoires in tissues likely differ.

As to this clone: Its cognate antigen is unknown.

Profiling relied on immunoSEQ multiplex PCR, and the TCRdb table lists in-frame clones only, not all of them. The table lists about 1 million clones, 70% to 80% of them singletons. The CDR3 runs to 14 residues. With 1 base clipped from V and 7 bases from J, the junction kept 1 base outside the gene matches. The germline gives CDR1 KGHSH, CDR2 LQKENI. The clonotype was recovered from a young man in good health. Material for sequencing was memory CD4+ T cells sorted from blood. Noted subset: CD45RA-negative fraction. This rearrangement joins TRBV18 to TRBJ2-1, with 10 positions matching TRBD2. This CDR3 is CASSPLLAGNEQFF. In DNA form, the CDR3 reads TGTGCCAGCTCACCACTACTAGCGGGGAATGAGCAGTTCTTC.